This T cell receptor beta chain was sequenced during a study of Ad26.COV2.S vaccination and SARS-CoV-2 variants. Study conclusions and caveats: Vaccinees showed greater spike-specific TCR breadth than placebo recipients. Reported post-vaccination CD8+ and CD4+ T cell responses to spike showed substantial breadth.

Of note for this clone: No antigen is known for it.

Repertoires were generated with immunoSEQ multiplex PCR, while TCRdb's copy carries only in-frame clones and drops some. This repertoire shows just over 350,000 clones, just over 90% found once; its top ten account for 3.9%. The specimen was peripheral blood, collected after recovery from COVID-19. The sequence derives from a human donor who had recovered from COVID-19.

The CDR3 is CASSQDSPPDTQYF. The CDR3 DNA is TGTGCCAGCAGCCAAGATTCCCCCCCAGATACGCAGTATTTT. The chain couples TRBV3-1 (or the pseudogene TRBV3-2) to TRBJ2-3, with D unclear. Germline V gene data show CDR1 as LGHDT and CDR2 as YNNKEL (reference sequence). The CDR3 spans 14 residues. The germline V and J ends were trimmed by 0 bases and 4 bases, with 8 bases remaining between them.